A single sample gave rise to the 3 T cell receptor beta chains below, sequenced in a study of T-cell memory formation after mild COVID-19. TCRdb re-called the 5' RACE reads through MiXCR, storing one row per CDR3 protein. The profile shows roughly 300,000 distinct CDR3 sequences, 15% to 20% of them singletons. Sequenced input: PBMCs or a T cell subset sorted from them (not recorded which). Receptor source: a man aged 18 to 29 who had mild COVID-19 (a few samples of this study predate the infection). Cell type and time point are not known.

This chain uses TRBV12-3 or TRBV12-4 with TRBJ2-3; TRBD2 matches 10 bases. After removal of 1 base from V and 4 bases from J, the junction contained 2 bases not matched to a gene. The CDR3 is 15 amino acids. In DNA, the CDR3 is TGTGCCAGCAGTTTAGGGACTAGCGGTTCAGATACGCAGTATTTT. This translates into CASSLGTSGSDTQYF.

J is TRBJ2-5 and V is TRBV19; perhaps TRBD2 as D (6 bases). Germline V lookup: CDR1 LNHDA, CDR2 SQIVND (reference sequence). This CDR3 is built from 13 residues. Deletions cut 6 bases from V and 5 bases from J, with 13 bases between. CDR3 amino acids: CASRERGGETQYF. DNA of the CDR3: TGTGCCAGTAGGGAGAGGGGAGGTGAGACCCAGTACTTC.

In its sample, this clonotype was seen a few times. V and J are TRBV2 and TRBJ2-7; the match to TRBD1 covers 7 bases. Unmatched junction bases numbered 5, after V lost 6 bases and J lost 0 bases. The CDR3 loop spans 14 amino acids. Germline V gene sequence: CDR1 SNHLY, CDR2 FYNNEI. CDR3 DNA: TGTGCCAGCAGGGGGACAGCGAGCTCCTACGAGCAGTACTTC. It specifies CASRGTASSYEQYF.